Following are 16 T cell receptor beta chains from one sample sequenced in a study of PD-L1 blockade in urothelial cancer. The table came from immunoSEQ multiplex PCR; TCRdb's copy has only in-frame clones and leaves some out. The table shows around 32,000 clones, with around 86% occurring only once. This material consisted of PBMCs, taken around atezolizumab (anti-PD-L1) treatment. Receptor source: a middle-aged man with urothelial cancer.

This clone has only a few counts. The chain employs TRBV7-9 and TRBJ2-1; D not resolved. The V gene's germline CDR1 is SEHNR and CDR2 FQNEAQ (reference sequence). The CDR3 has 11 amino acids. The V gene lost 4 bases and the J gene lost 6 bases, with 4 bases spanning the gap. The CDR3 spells CASSSSNEQFF. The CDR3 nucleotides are TGTGCCAGCAGCTCTAGCAATGAGCAGTTCTTC.

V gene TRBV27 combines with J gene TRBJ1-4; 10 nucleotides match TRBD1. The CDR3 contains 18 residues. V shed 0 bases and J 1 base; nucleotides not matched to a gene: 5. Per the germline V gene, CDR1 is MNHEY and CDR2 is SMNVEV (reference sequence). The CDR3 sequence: CASSLSRQGAVTNEKLFF. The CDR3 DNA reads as TGTGCCAGCAGTTTATCTAGACAGGGGGCAGTAACTAATGAAAAACTGTTTTTT.

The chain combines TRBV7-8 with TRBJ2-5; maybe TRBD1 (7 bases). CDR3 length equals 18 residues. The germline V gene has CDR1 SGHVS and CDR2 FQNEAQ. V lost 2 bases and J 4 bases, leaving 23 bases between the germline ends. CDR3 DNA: TGTGCCAGCAGCTTACTAGCGTGGGTCGGTACAGGGGTAGAGACCCAGTACTTC. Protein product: CASSLLAWVGTGVETQYF. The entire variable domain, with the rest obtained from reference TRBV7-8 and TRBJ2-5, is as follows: GAGVSQSPRYKVAKRGQDVALRCDPISGHVSLFWYQQALGQGPEFLTYFQNEAQLDKSGLPSDRFFAERPEGSVSTLKIQRTQQEDSAVYLCASSLLAWVGTGVETQYFGPGTRLLVL.

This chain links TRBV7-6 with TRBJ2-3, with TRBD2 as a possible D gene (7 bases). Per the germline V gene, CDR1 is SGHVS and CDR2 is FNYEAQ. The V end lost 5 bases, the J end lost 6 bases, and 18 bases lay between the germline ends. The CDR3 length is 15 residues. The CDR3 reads CASSLSRGPRDTQYF. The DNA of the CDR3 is TGTGCCAGCAGCCTCTCGCGGGGGCCCCGGGATACGCAGTATTTT. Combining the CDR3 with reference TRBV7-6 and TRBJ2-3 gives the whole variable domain GAGVSQSPRYKVTKRGQDVALRCDPISGHVSLYWYRQALGQGPEFLTYFNYEAQQDKSGLPNDRFSAERPEGSISTLTIQRTEQRDSAMYRCASSLSRGPRDTQYFGPGTRLTVL.

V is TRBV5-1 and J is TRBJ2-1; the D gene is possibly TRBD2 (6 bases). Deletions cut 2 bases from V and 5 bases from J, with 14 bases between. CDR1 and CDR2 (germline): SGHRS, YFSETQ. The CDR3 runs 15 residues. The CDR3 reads CASSLTLAIHNEQFF. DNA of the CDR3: TGCGCCAGCAGCTTAACCCTAGCGATCCACAATGAGCAGTTCTTC.

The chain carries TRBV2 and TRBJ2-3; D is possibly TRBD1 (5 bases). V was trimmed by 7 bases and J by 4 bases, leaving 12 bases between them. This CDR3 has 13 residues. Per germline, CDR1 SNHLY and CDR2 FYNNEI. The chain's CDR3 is CASTPLGADTQYF. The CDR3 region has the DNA TGTGCCAGCACCCCCCTAGGGGCAGATACGCAGTATTTT.

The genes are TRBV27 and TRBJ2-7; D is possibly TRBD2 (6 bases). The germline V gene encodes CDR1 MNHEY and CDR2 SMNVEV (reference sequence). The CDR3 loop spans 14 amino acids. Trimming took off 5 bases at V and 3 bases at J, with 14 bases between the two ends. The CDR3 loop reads CASSGGAWHYEQYF. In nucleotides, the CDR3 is TGTGCCAGCAGTGGAGGGGCGTGGCACTACGAGCAGTACTTC.

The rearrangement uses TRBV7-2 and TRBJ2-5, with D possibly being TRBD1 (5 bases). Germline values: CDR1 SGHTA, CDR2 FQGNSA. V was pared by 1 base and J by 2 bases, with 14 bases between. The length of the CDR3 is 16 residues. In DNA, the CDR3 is TGTGCCAGCAGCTTAGTTTCGTCGACAGCTCAAGAGACCCAGTACTTC. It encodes CASSLVSSTAQETQYF.

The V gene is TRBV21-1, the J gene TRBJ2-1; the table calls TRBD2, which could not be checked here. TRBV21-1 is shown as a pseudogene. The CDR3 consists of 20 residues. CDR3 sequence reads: CASSKTRASGSNLSYNEQFF. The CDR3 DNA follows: TGTGCCAGCAGCAAAACTAGGGCTAGCGGGAGTAACCTCTCCTACAATGAGCAGTTCTTC.

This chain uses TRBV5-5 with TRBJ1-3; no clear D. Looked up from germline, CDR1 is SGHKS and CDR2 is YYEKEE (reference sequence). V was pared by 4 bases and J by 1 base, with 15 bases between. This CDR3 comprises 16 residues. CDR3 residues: CASSVTPATSGNTIYF. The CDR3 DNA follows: TGTGCCAGCAGCGTAACTCCTGCAACGTCTGGAAACACCATATATTTT.

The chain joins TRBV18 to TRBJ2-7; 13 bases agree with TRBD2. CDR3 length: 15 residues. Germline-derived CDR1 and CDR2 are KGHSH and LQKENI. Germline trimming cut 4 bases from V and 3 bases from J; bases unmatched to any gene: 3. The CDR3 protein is CASSLGLAGDYEQYF. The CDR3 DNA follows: TGTGCCAGCTCACTCGGACTAGCGGGGGACTACGAGCAGTACTTC.

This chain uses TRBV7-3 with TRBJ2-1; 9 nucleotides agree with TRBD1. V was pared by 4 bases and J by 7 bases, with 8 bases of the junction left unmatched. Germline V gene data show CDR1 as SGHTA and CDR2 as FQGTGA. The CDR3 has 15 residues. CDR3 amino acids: CASSSRQGVFNEQFF. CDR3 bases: TGTGCCAGCAGCTCTCGACAGGGGGTGTTTAATGAGCAGTTCTTC.

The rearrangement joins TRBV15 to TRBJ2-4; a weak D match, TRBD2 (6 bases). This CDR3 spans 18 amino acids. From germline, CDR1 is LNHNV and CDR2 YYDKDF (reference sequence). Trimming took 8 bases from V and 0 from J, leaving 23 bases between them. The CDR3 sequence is CATSSFVSGGLAKNIQYF. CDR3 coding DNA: TGTGCCACCTCCTCTTTTGTCAGCGGAGGGCTAGCCAAAAACATTCAGTACTTC.

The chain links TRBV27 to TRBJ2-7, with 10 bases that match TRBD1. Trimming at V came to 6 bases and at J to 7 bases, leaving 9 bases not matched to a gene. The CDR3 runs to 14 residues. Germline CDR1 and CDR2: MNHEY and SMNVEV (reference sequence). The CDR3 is CASRGGQGSLEQYF. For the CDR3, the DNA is TGTGCCAGCAGGGGGGGACAGGGGTCGCTTGAGCAGTACTTC.

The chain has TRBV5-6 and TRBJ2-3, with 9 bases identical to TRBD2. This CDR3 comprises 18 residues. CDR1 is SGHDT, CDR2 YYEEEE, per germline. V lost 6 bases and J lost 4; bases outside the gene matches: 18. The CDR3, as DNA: TGTGCCAGCACCAAGAGGACTAGCGAACGAAGGGGGTCAGATACGCAGTATTTT. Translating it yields CASTKRTSERRGSDTQYF.

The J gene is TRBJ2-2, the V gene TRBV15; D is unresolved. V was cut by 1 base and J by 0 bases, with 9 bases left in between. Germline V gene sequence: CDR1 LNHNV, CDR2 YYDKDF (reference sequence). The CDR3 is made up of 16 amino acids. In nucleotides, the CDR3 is TGTGCCACCAGCAGAGTTCCAACTTCGAACACCGGGGAGCTGTTTTTT. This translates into CATSRVPTSNTGELFF.